What follows are 17 T cell receptor beta chains derived from one specimen sequenced in a study of cytomegalovirus exposure and HLA in healthy donors. The study ran its PCR with 60 Vbeta and 13 Jbeta primers. Generated by immunoSEQ multiplex PCR, the TCRdb table keeps only in-frame clones and is missing some. Of around 100,000 clones in the sample, around 66% are singletons; the top ten hold roughly 8%. The sequencing input was PBMCs. These receptors came from a man aged 18 to 35 in good health and CMV-seropositive.

The J gene is TRBJ1-1, the V gene TRBV18, with D tentatively TRBD1 (5 bases). The CDR3 has 14 amino acids. Germline V gives CDR1 KGHSH, CDR2 LQKENI. Trimming removed 3 bases at V and 5 bases at J, with 13 bases between. CDR3: CASSPVSGRTEAFF. The CDR3 DNA reads TGTGCCAGCTCACCGGTCTCAGGGAGGACTGAAGCTTTCTTT.

Of note for this clone: The same CDR3 is also encoded by other DNA sequences in this sample. CDR3 nucleotides: TGTGCCTGGAGCACAACCGAGCCGGGGAAGCTGGCAGCTGGGGTGTACGGCTACACCTTC. It encodes CAWSTTEPGKLAAGVYGYTF. This chain uses TRBV30 with TRBJ1-2; no clear D. CDR3 size: 20 residues. V was clipped by 3 bases and J by 8 bases, with 37 bases between them. Germline assignment: CDR1 GTSNPN and CDR2 SVGIG (reference sequence). Together with reference TRBV30 and TRBJ1-2, the CDR3 gives the full variable domain: SQTIHQWPATLVQPVGSPLSLECTVEGTSNPNLYWYRQAAGRGLQLLFYSVGIGQISSEVPQNLSASRPQDRQFILSSKKLLLSDSGFYLCAWSTTEPGKLAAGVYGYTFGSGTRLTVV.

The chain combines TRBV15 with TRBJ2-1, with D possibly TRBD1 on 5 matching bases. CDR1 and CDR2 from the germline V gene are LNHNV and YYDKDF (reference sequence). The V gene lost 0 bases and the J gene lost 3 bases, with 9 bases spanning the gap. The CDR3 is made up of 15 amino acids. The CDR3, as DNA: TGTGCCACCAGCAGAGATGGGGCAGGCTACAATGAGCAGTTCTTC. The encoded protein is CATSRDGAGYNEQFF.

The chain couples TRBV15 to TRBJ2-5; D is possibly TRBD1 (5 bases). Germline CDR1 reads LNHNV; CDR2 reads YYDKDF (reference sequence). Trimming took 2 bases from V and 1 from J, leaving 14 bases between them. The length of the CDR3 is 16 residues. The CDR3 spells CATSRTGTLPQETQYF. DNA for the CDR3: TGTGCCACCAGCAGAACAGGCACCTTGCCCCAAGAGACCCAGTACTTC.

This clone showed up just a few times. The chain uses TRBV29-1 and TRBJ2-3; 8 nucleotides line up with TRBD2. This CDR3 is built from 17 residues. V was pared by 1 base and J by 3 bases, with 12 bases of the junction left unmatched. CDR1 and CDR2 from the germline V gene are SQVTM and ANQGSEA. In DNA form, the CDR3 reads TGCAGCGTTGAAGCCCACGGGGGGGGCGATGGAACAGATACGCAGTATTTT. This translates into CSVEAHGGGDGTDTQYF.

CDR3 in amino acids: CASSTRVSWGPQTQYF. DNA of the CDR3: TGTGCCAGCAGCACAAGAGTTAGCTGGGGCCCGCAGACCCAGTACTTC. V is TRBV7-2 and J is TRBJ2-5; D might be TRBD1 (5 bases). The length of the CDR3 is 16 residues. The V gene lost 5 bases and the J gene lost 6 bases, with 22 bases spanning the gap. Per the germline V gene, CDR1 is SGHTA and CDR2 is FQGNSA.

This chain connects TRBV6-5 to TRBJ2-7; 11 bases fit TRBD1. Looked up from germline, CDR1 is MNHEY and CDR2 is SVGAGI. CDR3 size: 13 residues. Trimming cost V 6 bases and J 6 bases; bases outside gene matches: 4. The chain's CDR3 is CASRGTGGAEQYF. In DNA form, the CDR3 reads TGTGCCAGCAGGGGGACAGGGGGGGCCGAGCAGTACTTC.

The chain has TRBV19 and TRBJ2-6; 7 bases are a match to TRBD1. The CDR3 is 15 amino acids. J was trimmed by 0 bases and V by 7 bases; bases with no gene match: 3. The germline V gene encodes CDR1 LNHDA and CDR2 SQIVND (reference sequence). The CDR3 sequence: CASNRGGSGANVLTF. As DNA, the CDR3 is TGTGCCAGTAACAGGGGTGGCTCTGGGGCCAACGTCCTGACTTTC.

This clone came up a few times. The V call is TRBV19, the J call TRBJ1-2; 7 nucleotides align to TRBD1. V shed 6 bases, J shed 8 bases, and the junction held 6 bases outside the gene matches. Germline V gene lookup returns CDR1 LNHDA and CDR2 SQIVND (reference sequence). The CDR3 has 12 residues. CDR3 sequence: CASRDRLEGYTF. As DNA, the CDR3 is TGTGCCAGTAGGGACAGGTTAGAAGGCTACACCTTC.

The V and J genes are TRBV5-1 and TRBJ2-1; weak D call: TRBD1 (6 bases). V dropped 5 bases and J dropped 8 bases, with 14 bases sitting between them. CDR3 length: 13 amino acids. CDR1 SGHRS and CDR2 YFSETQ come from the germline V gene. The CDR3: CASRYSGAHEQFF. For the CDR3, the DNA is TGCGCCAGCAGATATTCAGGGGCTCATGAGCAGTTCTTC.

The V gene is TRBV29-1, the J gene TRBJ2-5, with D possibly being TRBD2 (5 bases). Trimming removed 7 bases from V and 5 bases from J, with 14 bases in between. CDR3 length: 12 amino acids. The germline V gene has CDR1 SQVTM and CDR2 ANQGSEA. The CDR3 sequence: CSADLLGETQYF. The CDR3 DNA is TGCAGCGCCGACTTACTAGGGGAGACCCAGTACTTC.

This sequence joins TRBV29-1 and TRBJ2-3; TRBD2 agrees at 7 bases. Trimming at V came to 6 bases and at J to 4 bases, leaving 13 bases not matched to a gene. This CDR3 contains 15 residues. Germline assignment: CDR1 SQVTM and CDR2 ANQGSEA. The CDR3 DNA is TGCAGCGTCGCGGGGGTGGGAACAGGCCCAGATACGCAGTATTTT. Residues: CSVAGVGTGPDTQYF.

This chain uses TRBV7-2 with TRBJ1-4; a possible D gene is TRBD1 (6 bases). The CDR3 is 16 residues long. Germline assignment: CDR1 SGHTA and CDR2 FQGNSA. Trimming pared 1 base from V and 3 bases from J, leaving 12 bases between. CDR3 in amino acids: CASSLGAGESNEKLFF. Here the CDR3 DNA reads TGTGCCAGCAGCTTAGGGGCAGGGGAATCTAATGAAAAACTGTTTTTT.

This clone was found a few times. V and J are TRBV5-4 and TRBJ1-1, with D possibly matching TRBD1 (6 bases). V lost 4 bases to trimming and J lost 4 bases, with 11 bases between them. Germline CDR1 reads SGHNT; CDR2 reads YYREEE (reference sequence). CDR3 length: 13 residues. The CDR3 spells CASSKTGSTEAFF. CDR3 DNA: TGTGCCAGCAGCAAAACAGGGAGCACTGAAGCTTTCTTT.

The sample holds a few counts of this clone. The V call is TRBV6-1, the J call TRBJ2-1; D may be TRBD1 (6 bases). Per germline, CDR1 MNHNS and CDR2 SASEGT. Trimming cost V 7 bases and J 6 bases, with 7 bases left between them. The CDR3 spans 11 residues. The CDR3 is CASNRVNEQFF. DNA of the CDR3: TGTGCCAGCAACAGGGTCAATGAGCAGTTCTTC.

This sequence joins TRBV6-5 and TRBJ1-2; D is unresolved. Germline assignment: CDR1 MNHEY and CDR2 SVGAGI. This CDR3 has 12 amino acids. V lost 5 bases to trimming and J lost 3 bases, with 7 bases between them. Here the CDR3 DNA reads TGTGCCAGCAGTCGAGGAGACTATGGCTACACCTTC. Protein: CASSRGDYGYTF.

The chain has TRBV30 and TRBJ2-3, with 9 bases aligning to TRBD1. After removal of 4 bases from V and 4 bases from J, the junction contained 6 bases not matched to a gene. Per the germline V gene, CDR1 is GTSNPN and CDR2 is SVGIG (reference sequence). This CDR3 spans 14 amino acids. This CDR3 reads CAWTGQGRPDTQYF. CDR3 in DNA: TGTGCCTGGACGGGACAGGGCAGACCAGATACGCAGTATTTT.